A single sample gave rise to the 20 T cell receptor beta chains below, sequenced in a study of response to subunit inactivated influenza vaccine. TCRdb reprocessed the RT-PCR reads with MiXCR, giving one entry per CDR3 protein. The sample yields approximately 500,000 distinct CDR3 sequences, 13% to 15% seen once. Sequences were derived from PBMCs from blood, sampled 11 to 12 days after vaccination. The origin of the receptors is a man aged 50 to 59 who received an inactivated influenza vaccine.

The CDR3 region has the DNA TGTGCCAGCAGCTTCTTGGGGGCAAGGTACGAGCAGTACTTC. Translating gives CASSFLGARYEQYF. The chain has TRBV11-2 and TRBJ2-7; possibly TRBD1 for D (6 bases). Trimming cost V 3 bases and J 4 bases, with 13 bases left between them. The CDR3 totals 14 residues. Per germline, CDR1 SGHAT and CDR2 FQNNGV. Variable domain in full (rest from reference TRBV11-2 and TRBJ2-7): EAGVAQSPRYKIIEKRQSVAFWCNPISGHATLYWYQQILGQGPKLLIQFQNNGVVDDSQLPKDRFSAERLKGVDSTLKIQPAKLEDSAVYLCASSFLGARYEQYFGPGTRLTVT.

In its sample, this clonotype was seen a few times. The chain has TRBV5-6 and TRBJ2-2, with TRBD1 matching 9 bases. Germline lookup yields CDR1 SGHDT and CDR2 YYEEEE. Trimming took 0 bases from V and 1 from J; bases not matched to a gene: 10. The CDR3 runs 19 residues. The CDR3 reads CASSLAIGGQGLNTGELFF. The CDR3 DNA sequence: TGTGCCAGCAGCTTGGCAATAGGGGGACAGGGCTTGAACACCGGGGAGCTGTTTTTT.

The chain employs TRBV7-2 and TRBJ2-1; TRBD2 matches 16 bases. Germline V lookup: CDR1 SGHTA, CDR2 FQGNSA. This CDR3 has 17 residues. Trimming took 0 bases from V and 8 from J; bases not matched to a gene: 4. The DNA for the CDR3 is TGTGCCAGCAGCTTAGCGGGACTAGCGGGGGGGGTGTATGAGCAGTTCTTC. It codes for CASSLAGLAGGVYEQFF.

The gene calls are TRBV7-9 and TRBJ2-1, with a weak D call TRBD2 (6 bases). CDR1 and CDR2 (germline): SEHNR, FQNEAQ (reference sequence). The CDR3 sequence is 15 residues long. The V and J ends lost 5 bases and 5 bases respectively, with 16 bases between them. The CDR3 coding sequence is TGTGCCAGCAGCGGTCCGAGACTAGGAAACAATGAGCAGTTCTTC. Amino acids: CASSGPRLGNNEQFF.

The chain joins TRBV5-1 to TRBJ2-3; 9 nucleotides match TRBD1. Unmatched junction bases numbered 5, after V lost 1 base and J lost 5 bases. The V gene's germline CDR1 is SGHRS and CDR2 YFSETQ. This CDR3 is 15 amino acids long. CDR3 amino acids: CASSLTGTGKDTQYF. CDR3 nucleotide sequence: TGCGCCAGCAGCTTGACTGGGACAGGGAAAGATACGCAGTATTTT.

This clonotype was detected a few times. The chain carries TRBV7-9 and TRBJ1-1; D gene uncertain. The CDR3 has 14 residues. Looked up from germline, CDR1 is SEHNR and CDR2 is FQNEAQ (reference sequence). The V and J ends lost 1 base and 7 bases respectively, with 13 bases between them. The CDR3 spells CASSLVRPDGEAFF. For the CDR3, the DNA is TGTGCCAGCAGCTTAGTAAGACCGGACGGTGAAGCTTTCTTT.

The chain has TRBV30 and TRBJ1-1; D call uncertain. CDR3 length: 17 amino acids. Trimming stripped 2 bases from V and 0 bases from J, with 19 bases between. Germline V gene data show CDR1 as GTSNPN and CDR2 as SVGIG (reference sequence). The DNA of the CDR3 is TGTGCCTGGAGTATTTCCCGGACCTTTCTCATGAACACTGAAGCTTTCTTT. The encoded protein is CAWSISRTFLMNTEAFF.

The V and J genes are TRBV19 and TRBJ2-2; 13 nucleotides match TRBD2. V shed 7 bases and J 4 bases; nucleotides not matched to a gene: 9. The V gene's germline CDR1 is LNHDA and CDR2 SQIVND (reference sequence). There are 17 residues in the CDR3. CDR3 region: CASTQTSGGTFTGELFF. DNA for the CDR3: TGTGCCAGTACCCAGACTAGCGGGGGGACCTTCACCGGGGAGCTGTTTTTT.

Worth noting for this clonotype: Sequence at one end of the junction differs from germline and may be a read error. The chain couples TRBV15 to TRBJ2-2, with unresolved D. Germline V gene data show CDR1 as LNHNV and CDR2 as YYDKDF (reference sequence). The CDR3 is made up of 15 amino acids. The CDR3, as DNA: TGTGCCACCAGCAGAGACAGGACGAAGACCGGGGAGCTGTTTTTT. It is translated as CATSRDRTKTGELFF.

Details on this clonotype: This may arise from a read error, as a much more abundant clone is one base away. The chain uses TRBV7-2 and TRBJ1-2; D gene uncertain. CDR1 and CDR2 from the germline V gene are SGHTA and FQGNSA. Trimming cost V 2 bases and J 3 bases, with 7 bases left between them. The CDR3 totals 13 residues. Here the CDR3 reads CASSLRADYGYTF. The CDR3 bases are TGTGCCAGCAGCTTAAGGGCAGACTATGGCTACACCTTC. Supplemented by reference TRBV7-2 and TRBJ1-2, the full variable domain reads GAGVSQSPSNKVTEKGKDVELRCDPISGHTALYWYRQSLGQGLEFLIYFQGNSAPDKSGLPSDRFSAERTGGSVSTLTIQRTQQEDSAVYLCASSLRADYGYTFGSGTRLTVV.

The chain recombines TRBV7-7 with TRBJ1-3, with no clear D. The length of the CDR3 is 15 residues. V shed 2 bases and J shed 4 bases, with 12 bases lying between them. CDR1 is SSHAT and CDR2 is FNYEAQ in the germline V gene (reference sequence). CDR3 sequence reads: CASSLSWTPGNTIYF. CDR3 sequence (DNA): TGTGCCAGCAGCTTATCTTGGACCCCCGGAAACACCATATATTTT.

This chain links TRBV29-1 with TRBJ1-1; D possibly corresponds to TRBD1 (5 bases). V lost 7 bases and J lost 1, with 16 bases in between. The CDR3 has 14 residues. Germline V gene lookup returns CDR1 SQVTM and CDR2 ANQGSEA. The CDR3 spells CSAGGRDGNTEAFF. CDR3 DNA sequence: TGCAGCGCCGGAGGGAGGGACGGGAACACTGAAGCTTTCTTT.

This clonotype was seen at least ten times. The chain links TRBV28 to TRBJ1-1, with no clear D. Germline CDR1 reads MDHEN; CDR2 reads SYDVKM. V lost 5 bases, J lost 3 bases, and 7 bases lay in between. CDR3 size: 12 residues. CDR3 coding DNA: TGTGCCAGCAGTCCTATATACACTGAAGCTTTCTTT. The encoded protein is CASSPIYTEAFF.

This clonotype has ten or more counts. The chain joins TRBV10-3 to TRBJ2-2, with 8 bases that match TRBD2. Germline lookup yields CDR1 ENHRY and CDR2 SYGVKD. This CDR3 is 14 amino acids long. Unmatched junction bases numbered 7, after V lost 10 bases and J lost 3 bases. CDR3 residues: CATESGGYTGELFF. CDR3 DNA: TGTGCCACCGAGAGCGGGGGCTACACCGGGGAGCTGTTTTTT.

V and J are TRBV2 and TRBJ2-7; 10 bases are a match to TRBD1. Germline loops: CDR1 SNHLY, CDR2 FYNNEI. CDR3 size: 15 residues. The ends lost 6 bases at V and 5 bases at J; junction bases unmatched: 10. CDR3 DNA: TGTGCCAGCAGAACCCGGACAGGGGGTCCCAACGAGCAGTACTTC. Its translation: CASRTRTGGPNEQYF.

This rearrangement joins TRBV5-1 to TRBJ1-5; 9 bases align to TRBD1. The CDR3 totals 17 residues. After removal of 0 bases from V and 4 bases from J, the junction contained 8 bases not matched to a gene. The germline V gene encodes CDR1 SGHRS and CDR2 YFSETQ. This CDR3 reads CASSLEGTGTSNQPQHF. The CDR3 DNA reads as TGCGCCAGCAGCTTGGAAGGGACAGGGACGTCGAATCAGCCCCAGCATTTT.

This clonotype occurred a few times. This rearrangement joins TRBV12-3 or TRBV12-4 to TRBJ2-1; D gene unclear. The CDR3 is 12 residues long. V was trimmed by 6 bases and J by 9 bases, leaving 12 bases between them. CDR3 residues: CASSWRVSEQFF. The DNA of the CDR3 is TGTGCCAGCAGCTGGAGAGTGAGTGAGCAGTTCTTC.

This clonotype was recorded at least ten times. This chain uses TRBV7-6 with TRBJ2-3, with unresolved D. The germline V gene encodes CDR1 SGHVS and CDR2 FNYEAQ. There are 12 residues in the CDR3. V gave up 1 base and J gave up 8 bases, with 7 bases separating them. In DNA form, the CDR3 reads TGTGCCAGCAGCTTAGAAGCCCGTACGCAGTATTTT. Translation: CASSLEARTQYF.

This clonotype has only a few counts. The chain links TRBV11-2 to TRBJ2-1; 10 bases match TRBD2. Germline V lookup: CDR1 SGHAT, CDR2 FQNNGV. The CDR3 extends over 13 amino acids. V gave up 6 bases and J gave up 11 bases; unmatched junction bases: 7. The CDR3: CASRVLAGTKQFF. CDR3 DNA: TGTGCCAGCAGGGTACTAGCGGGGACTAAGCAGTTCTTC.

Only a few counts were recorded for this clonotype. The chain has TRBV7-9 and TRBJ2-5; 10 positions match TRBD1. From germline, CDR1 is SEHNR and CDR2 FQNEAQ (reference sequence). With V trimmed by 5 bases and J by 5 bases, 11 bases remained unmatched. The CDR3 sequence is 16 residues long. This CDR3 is CASSARQGAGGETQYF. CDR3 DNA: TGTGCCAGCAGCGCCCGACAGGGGGCGGGCGGCGAGACCCAGTACTTC.